This T cell receptor beta chain was profiled in a study of cytomegalovirus exposure and HLA in healthy donors. Regarding the study as a whole: Among the CMV-associated chains, three were confirmed in vitro as specific for CMV antigens.

The PCR was carried out with 60 Vbeta primers and 13 Jbeta primers. Data came from immunoSEQ multiplex PCR; TCRdb stores just in-frame clones and leaves some out. Here the sample table reports around 45,000 clones. Note on this clone: The antigen remains unidentified.

At sampling all donors were nominally healthy, likely with unrecorded immune exposures. Losses at the gene ends were 6 bases for V and 2 bases for J; bases not matched to a gene: 12. This CDR3 has 16 residues. CDR1 is SGHDT and CDR2 is YYEEEE in the germline V gene. The sample comprised PBMCs. The sequence derives from a woman in her twenties or thirties in good health and CMV-seronegative. V is TRBV5-6 and J is TRBJ2-7; 9 bases agree with TRBD2. The CDR3 DNA follows: TGTGCCAGCACCATCAAGGGGGGCGGGAGGGCCTACGAGCAGTACTTC. It yields the protein CASTIKGGGRAYEQYF.